The present T cell receptor (beta chain) was sequenced within a study of radiation and T cells in renal cell carcinoma (dated by TCRdb to about 2020). Broadly, across the study: TCR beta sequencing covered 50 to 55 samples in total, comprising some 26 tumors and 27 peripheral blood samples. Across all 50 or so samples, 4,016,671 unique CDR3 nucleotide sequences encoding about 2.4 million unique CDR3 amino acid sequences were identified. What the research found in general, with its limitations: The single-armed trial design could not address effects of radiation dose or scheduling on the TCR repertoire. TCR clonality was higher in irradiated tumors than in controls, as the top 100 clonotypes made up an average of 54% of the repertoire in irradiated tumors compared with 43% in nephrectomy-only tumors. Compared with control tumors, irradiated tumors had a greater number of dominant CDR3 motifs, and those motifs took up a bigger portion of the repertoire. Because only small tumor regions of about 1 g were available, the study did not capture intratumoral heterogeneity.

TCR beta libraries were generated from genomic DNA with the immunoSEQ kit, following the manufacturer's recommendations. For library preparation, a first multiplex PCR was performed with proprietary primers, followed by a second PCR in which unique barcodes were added, and bead cleanups were performed after each round. A kit-provided positive control reaction and a negative control reaction were included in every sample batch. The final libraries underwent checking on an Agilent 4200 TapeStation D1000 ScreenTape, volumetric pooling, and quantification by qPCR. Sequencing was performed on an Illumina NextSeq500 with a MidOutput 150-cycle cartridge, and 156 Read1 and 15 Index1 cycles were run with kit custom primers. The pooled library was loaded at 1.0 pM, with a roughly 21% PhiX control spiked in. The published analysis was carried out like this. Vendor-processed data were analyzed in R, and a clonotype was defined as all T cells sharing the same CDR3 nucleotide sequence. In the clone abundance analyses, frequencies were normalized to the 10,000 most abundant clones in each sample. Public T cell clones, averaging fewer than five per sample, were removed before analysis. Dominant motifs were analyzed with ImmunoMap using the PAM10 matrix, a gap penalty of 30, and a homology threshold of 0.3, and motifs with a cumulative frequency of at least 0.01 were considered dominant. TCRdb retrieved this table from immuneACCESS and kept in-frame rearrangements only. Not all clones are present; in checked studies, unresolved V genes account for under half, and no reason is known for the remainder. V and J calls and clone size come straight from that table; D and trimming were deduced from the DNA. This sample lists more than 15,000 clones; over 50% were detected once. The ten largest make up approximately 10% of the sample.

Explained via the paper, the time point label denotes: tumor resected at nephrectomy. Reading the label with the study, this specimen's treatment or condition is: treatment-naive control, cytoreductive nephrectomy. Control tumors came from treatment-naive renal cell carcinoma patients who underwent cytoreductive nephrectomy without prior radiation. Renal cell carcinoma with clear cell pathology was present in all patients. The control tumors used for TCR sequencing were from 4 females and fewer than 14 males, were resected between 2011 and 2014, and had a median patient age of roughly 58 years (range about 35 to 90). Tumors were mechanically dissociated, digested with collagenase/hyaluronidase at 37 °C, processed in gentleMACS C tubes, and stored in liquid nitrogen. Genomic DNA for TCR sequencing was prepared using the QIAamp DNA Blood Mini Kit (Qiagen). The analyses included just those samples that passed every quality control check.

This clone was found many times. The specificity of this receptor is unknown. No base-level quality is on record; no much larger clone is a single base apart. The germline V gene (reference sequence) sets CDR1 to SEHNR and CDR2 to FQNEAQ. V was cut back by 5 bases and J by 6 bases, leaving a gap of 16 bases between them. The CDR3 sequence holds 15 residues, the cysteine and phenylalanine included. The entry retains the CDR3 DNA only, 45 bases that are in frame from base 1. The V and J segments used are TRBV7-9 and TRBJ2-2, and TRBD1 may be the D gene, going by 5 matching bases. The sequencing used tumor tissue, collected from a patient whose treatment was nephrectomy without radiotherapy. This clonotype originated in a man in his fifties or sixties with renal cell carcinoma. DNA sequence: TGTGCCAGCAGCCCTACAAGGGGATATGCCGGGGAGCTGTTTTTT. Its protein is CASSPTRGYAGELFF.